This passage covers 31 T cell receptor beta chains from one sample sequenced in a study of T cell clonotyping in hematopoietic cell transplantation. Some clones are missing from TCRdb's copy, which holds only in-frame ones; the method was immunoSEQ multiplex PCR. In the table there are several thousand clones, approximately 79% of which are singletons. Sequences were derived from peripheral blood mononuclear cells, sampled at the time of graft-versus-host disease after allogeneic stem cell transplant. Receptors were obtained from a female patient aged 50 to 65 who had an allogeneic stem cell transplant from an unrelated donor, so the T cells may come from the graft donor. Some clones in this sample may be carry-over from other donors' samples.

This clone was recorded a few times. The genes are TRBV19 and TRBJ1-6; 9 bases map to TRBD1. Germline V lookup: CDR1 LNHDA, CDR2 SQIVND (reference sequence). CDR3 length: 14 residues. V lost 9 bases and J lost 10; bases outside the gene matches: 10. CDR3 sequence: CASTGGTGSSPLHF. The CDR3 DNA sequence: TGTGCCAGCACCGGTGGGACAGGGTCCTCACCCCTCCACTTT.

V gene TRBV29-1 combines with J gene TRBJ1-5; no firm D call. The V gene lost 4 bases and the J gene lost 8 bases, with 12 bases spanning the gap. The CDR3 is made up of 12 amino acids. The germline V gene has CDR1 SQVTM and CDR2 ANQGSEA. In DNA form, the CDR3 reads TGCAGCGTTGGGGAGGGAGAGGAGCCCCAGCATTTT. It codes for CSVGEGEEPQHF. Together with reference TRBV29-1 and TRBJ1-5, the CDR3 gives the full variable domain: SAVISQKPSRDICQRGTSLTIQCQVDSQVTMMFWYRQQPGQSLTLIATANQGSEATYESGFVIDKFPISRPNLTFSTLTVSNMSPEDSSIYLCSVGEGEEPQHFGDGTRLSIL.

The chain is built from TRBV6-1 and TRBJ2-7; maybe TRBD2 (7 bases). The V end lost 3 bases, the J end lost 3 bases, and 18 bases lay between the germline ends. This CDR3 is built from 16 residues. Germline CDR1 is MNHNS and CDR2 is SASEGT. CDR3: CASSDLGGGAHYEQYF. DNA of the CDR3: TGTGCCAGCAGTGATCTAGGTGGGGGGGCACACTACGAGCAGTACTTC.

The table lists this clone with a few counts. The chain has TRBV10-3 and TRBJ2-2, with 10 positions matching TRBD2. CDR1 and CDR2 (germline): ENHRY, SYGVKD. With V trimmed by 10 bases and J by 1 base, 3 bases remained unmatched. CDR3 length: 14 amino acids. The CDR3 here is CATSGRGNTGELFF. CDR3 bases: TGTGCCACAAGCGGGAGGGGGAACACCGGGGAGCTGTTTTTT.

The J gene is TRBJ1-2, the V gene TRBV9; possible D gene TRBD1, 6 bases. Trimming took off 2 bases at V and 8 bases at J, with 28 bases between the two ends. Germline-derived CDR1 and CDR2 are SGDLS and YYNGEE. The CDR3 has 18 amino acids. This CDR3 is CASSVSQRKTGDGEGYTF. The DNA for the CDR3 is TGTGCCAGCAGCGTCTCTCAGCGTAAGACAGGAGACGGGGAGGGCTACACCTTC.

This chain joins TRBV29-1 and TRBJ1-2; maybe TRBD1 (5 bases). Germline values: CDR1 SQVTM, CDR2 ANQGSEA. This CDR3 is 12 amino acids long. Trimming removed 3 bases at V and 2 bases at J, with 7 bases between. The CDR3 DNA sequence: TGCAGCGTTGAGACAGAGAACTATGGCTACACCTTC. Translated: CSVETENYGYTF.

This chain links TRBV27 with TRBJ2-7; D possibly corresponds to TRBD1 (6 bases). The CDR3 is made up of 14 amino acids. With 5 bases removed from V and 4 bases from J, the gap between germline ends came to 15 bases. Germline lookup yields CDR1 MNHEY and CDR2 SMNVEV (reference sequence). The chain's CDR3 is CASSQRDRGYEQYF. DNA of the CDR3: TGTGCCAGCAGTCAAAGGGATAGGGGGTACGAGCAGTACTTC.

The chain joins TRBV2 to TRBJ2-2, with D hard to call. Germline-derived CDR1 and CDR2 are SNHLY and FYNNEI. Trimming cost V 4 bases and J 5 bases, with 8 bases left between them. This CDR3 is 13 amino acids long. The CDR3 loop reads CASSVALTGELFF. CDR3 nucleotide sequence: TGTGCCAGCAGTGTGGCTTTGACCGGGGAGCTGTTTTTT.

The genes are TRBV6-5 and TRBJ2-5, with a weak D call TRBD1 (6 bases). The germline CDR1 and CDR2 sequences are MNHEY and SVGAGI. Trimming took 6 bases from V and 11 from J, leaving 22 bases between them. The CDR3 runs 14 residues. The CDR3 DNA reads TGTGCCAGCAGCCCCGGGACACTTGGCTTGGAGCAGTACTTC. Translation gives CASSPGTLGLEQYF.

CDR3 bases: TGTGCCAGCAGTGAGCCGGGGTCTGGAAACACCATATATTTT. This translates into CASSEPGSGNTIYF. The genes are TRBV25-1 and TRBJ1-3; D is ambiguous. Between the trimmed V and J ends, which lost 3 bases and 1 base, there was a span of 7 bases. CDR3 size: 14 residues. CDR1 and CDR2 from the germline V gene are MGHDK and SYGVNS.

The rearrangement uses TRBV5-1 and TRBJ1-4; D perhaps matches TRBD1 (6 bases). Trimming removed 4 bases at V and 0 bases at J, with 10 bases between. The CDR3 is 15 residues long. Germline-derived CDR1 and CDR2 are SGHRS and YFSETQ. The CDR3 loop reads CASSAGQTTNEKLFF. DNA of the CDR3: TGCGCCAGCAGCGCAGGACAGACAACTAATGAAAAACTGTTTTTT.

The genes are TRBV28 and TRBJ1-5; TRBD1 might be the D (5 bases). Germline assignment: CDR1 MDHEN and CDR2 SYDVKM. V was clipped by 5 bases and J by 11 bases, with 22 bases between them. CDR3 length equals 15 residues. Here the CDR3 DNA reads TGTGCCAGCAGTCGTCCCGGGGCGGAATCCCAAACCCAGCATTTT. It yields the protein CASSRPGAESQTQHF.

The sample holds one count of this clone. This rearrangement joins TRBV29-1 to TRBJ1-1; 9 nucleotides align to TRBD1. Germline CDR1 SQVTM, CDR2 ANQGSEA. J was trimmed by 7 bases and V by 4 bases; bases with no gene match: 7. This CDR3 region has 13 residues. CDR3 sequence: CSVAKGTGSEAFF. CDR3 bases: TGCAGCGTTGCAAAGGGGACAGGGAGTGAAGCTTTCTTT.

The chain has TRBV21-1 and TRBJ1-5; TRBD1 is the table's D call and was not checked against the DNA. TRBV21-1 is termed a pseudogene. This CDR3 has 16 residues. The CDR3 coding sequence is TGTGCCAGCAGCAGGGGCGCGACAGGGGTCAATCAGCCCCAGCATTTT. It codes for CASSRGATGVNQPQHF.

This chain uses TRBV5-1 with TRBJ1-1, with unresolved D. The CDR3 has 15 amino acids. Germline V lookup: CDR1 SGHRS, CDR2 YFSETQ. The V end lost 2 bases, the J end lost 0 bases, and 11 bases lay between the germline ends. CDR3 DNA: TGCGCCAGCAGCTTTGGAGGAGGCATGAACACTGAAGCTTTCTTT. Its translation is CASSFGGGMNTEAFF.

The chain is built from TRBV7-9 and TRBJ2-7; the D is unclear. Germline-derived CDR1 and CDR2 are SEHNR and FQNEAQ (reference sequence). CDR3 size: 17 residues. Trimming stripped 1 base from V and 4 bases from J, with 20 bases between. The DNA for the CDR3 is TGTGCCAGCAGCTTAGTGAGTCGGGCTGCTACCATTTACGAGCAGTACTTC. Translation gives CASSLVSRAATIYEQYF.

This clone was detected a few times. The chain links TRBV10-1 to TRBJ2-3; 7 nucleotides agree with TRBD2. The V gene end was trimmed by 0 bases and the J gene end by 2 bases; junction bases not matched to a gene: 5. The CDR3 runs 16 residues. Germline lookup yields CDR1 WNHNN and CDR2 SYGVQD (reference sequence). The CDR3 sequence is CASSESPGGFTDTQYF. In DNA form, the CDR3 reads TGCGCCAGCAGTGAGTCCCCCGGGGGGTTCACAGATACGCAGTATTTT.

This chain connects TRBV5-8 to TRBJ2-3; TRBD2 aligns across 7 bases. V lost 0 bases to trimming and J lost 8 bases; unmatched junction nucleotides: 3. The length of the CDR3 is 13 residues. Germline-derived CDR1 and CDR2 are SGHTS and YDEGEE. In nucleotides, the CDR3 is TGTGCCAGCAGCTTGGAGCGGGGTGGTACGCAGTATTTT. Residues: CASSLERGGTQYF.

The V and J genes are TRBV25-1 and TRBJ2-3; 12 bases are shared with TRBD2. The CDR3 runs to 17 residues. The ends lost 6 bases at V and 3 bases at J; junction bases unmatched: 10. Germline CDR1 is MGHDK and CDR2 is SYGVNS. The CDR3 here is CASRDGLAGLRTDTQYF. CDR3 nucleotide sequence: TGTGCCAGCAGGGATGGACTAGCGGGGTTGAGGACAGATACGCAGTATTTT.

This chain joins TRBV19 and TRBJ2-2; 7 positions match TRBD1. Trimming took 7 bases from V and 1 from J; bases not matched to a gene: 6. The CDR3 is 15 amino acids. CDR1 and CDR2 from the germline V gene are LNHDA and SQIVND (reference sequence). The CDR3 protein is CASTPTGMNTGELFF. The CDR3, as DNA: TGTGCCAGTACTCCGACAGGGATGAACACCGGGGAGCTGTTTTTT.

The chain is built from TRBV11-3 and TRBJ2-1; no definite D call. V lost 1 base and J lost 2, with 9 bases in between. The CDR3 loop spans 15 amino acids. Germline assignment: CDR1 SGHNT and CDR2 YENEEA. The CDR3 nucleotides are TGTGCCAGCAGCTTAGGGTTTCGGGCCTACAATGAGCAGTTCTTC. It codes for CASSLGFRAYNEQFF.

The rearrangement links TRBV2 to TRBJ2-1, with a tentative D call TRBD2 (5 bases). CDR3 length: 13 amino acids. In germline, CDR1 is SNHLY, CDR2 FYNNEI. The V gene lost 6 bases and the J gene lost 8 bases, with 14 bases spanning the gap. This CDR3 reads CASSRYPGDEQFF. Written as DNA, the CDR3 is TGTGCCAGCAGCCGCTATCCCGGGGATGAGCAGTTCTTC. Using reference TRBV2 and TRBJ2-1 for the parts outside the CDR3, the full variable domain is EPEVTQTPSHQVTQMGQEVILRCVPISNHLYFYWYRQILGQKVEFLVSFYNNEISEKSEIFDDQFSVERPDGSNFTLKIRSTKLEDSAMYFCASSRYPGDEQFFGPGTRLTVL.

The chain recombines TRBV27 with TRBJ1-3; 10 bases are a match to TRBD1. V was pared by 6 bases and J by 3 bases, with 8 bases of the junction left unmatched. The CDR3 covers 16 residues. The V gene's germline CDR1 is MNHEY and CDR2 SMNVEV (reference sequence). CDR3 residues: CASRPGQGLGGNTIYF. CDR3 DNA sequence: TGTGCCAGCAGGCCGGGACAGGGGTTAGGTGGAAACACCATATATTTT.

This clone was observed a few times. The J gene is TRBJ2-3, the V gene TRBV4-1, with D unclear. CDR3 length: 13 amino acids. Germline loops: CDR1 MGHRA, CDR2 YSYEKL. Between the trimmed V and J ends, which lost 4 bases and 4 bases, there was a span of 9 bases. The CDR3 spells CASSPKSADTQYF. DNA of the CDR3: TGCGCCAGCAGCCCCAAGAGCGCAGATACGCAGTATTTT.

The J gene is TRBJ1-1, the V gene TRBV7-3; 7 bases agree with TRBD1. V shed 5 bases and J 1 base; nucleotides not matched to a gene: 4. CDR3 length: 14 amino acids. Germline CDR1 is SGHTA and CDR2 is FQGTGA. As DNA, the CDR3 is TGTGCCAGCAGCCCCAGACAGGGGAACACTGAAGCTTTCTTT. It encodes CASSPRQGNTEAFF.

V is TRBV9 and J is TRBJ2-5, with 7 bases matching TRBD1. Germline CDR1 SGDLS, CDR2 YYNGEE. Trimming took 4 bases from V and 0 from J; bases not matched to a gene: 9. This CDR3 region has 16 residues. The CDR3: CASSTKTGKYQETQYF. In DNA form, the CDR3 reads TGTGCCAGCAGCACAAAGACAGGGAAGTACCAAGAGACCCAGTACTTC.

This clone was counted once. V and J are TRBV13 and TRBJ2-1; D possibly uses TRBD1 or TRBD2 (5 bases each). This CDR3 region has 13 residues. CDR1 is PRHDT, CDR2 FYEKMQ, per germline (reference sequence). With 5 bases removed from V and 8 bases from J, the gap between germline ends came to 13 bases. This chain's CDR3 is CASSNSLGDEQFF. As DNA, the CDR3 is TGTGCCAGCAGCAATAGTCTGGGGGATGAGCAGTTCTTC.

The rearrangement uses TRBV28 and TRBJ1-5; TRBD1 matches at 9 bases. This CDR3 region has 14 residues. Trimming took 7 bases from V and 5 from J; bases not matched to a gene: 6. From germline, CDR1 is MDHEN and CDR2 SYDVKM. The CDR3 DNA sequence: TGTGCCAGCAAGCGGACAGGGGATGATCAGCCCCAGCATTTT. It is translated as CASKRTGDDQPQHF.

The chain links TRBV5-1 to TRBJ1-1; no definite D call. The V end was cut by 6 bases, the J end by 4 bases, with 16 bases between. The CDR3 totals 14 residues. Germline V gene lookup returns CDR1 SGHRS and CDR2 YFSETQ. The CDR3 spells CASTTGQLGTEAFF. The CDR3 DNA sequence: TGCGCCAGCACCACGGGCCAGCTAGGCACTGAAGCTTTCTTT. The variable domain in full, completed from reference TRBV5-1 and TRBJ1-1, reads KAGVTQTPRYLIKTRGQQVTLSCSPISGHRSVSWYQQTPGQGLQFLFEYFSETQRNKGNFPGRFSGRQFSNSRSEMNVSTLELGDSALYLCASTTGQLGTEAFFGQGTRLTVV.

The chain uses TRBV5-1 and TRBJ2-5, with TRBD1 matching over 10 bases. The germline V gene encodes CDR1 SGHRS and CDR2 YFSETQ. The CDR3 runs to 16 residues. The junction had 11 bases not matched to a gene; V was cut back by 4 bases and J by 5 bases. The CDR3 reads CASSPQGQGIFETQYF. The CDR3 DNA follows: TGCGCCAGCAGCCCCCAGGGACAGGGGATCTTTGAGACCCAGTACTTC.

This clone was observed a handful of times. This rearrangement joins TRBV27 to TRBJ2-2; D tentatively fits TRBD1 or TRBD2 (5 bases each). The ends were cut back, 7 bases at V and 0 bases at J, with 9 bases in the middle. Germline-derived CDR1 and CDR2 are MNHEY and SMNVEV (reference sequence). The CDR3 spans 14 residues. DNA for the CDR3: TGTGCCAGCATGGGGACGGCGAACACCGGGGAGCTGTTTTTT. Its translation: CASMGTANTGELFF.